This record concerns one T cell receptor beta chain sequence. Its antigen is unidentified. 13 Jbeta primers and 60 Vbeta primers were used for the PCR. Libraries were prepared by immunoSEQ multiplex PCR; TCRdb keeps only in-frame clonotypes and omits some of them. The sample includes around 91,000 clones, around 60% seen only once; the top ten take approximately 3%. The data were taken from a study of cytomegalovirus exposure and HLA in healthy donors. Study outcomes and limitations: Most TCR sequences showed up rarely, but some public TCRs showed up in many donors. Sequence variants that were highly shared formed a cluster that was likely a sequencing artifact. Indistinguishability led to the exclusion of some V segments, TRBV6-2 and TRBV6-3 included.

The CDR3 is 15 residues long. The germline CDR1 and CDR2 sequences are SGHTA and FQGTGA. V was clipped by 3 bases and J by 5 bases; unmatched bases: 9. The chain recombines TRBV7-3 with TRBJ2-5; 7 positions match TRBD2. This receptor was obtained from a man aged 55 to 70 in good health and CMV-seronegative. Sequencing input: PBMCs. CDR3 loop: CASSFTGGMGETQYF. The CDR3, as DNA: TGTGCCAGCAGCTTCACGGGAGGTATGGGGGAGACCCAGTACTTC.